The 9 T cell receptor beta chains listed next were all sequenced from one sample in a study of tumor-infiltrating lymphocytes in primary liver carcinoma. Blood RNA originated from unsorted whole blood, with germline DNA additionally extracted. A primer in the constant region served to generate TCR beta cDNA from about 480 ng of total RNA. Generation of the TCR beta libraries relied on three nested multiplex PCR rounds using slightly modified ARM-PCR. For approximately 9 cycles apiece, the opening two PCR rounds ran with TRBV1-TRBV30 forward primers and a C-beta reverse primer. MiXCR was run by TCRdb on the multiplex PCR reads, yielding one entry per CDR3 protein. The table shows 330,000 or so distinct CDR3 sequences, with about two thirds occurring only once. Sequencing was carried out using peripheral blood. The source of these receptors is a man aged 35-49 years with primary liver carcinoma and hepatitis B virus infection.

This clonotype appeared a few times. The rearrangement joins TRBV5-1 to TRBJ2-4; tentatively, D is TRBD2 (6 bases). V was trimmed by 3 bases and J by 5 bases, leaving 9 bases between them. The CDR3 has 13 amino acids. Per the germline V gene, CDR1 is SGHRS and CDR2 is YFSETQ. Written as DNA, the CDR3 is TGCGCCAGCAGCTCGGGGGACCAAAACATTCAGTACTTC. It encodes CASSSGDQNIQYF.

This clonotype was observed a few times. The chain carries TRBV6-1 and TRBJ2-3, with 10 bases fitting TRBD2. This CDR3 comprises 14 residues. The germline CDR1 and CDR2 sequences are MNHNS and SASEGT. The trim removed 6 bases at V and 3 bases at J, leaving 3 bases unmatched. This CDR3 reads CASRTTSGTDTQYF. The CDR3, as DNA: TGTGCCAGCAGAACGACTAGCGGGACAGATACGCAGTATTTT.

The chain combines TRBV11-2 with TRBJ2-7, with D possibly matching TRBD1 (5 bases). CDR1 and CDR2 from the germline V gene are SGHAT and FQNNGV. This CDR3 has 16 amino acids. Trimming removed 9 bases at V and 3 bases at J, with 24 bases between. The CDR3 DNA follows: TGTGCCAGTAGCCCCCTCCGAGGCAGGGCTTTCTACGAGCAGTACTTC. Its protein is CASSPLRGRAFYEQYF.

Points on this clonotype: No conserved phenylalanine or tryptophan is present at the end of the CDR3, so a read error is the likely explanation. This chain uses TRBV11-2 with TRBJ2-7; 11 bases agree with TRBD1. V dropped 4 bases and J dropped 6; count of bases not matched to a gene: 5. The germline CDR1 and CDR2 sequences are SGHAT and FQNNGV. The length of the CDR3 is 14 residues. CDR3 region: CASSSRTGGIEQYS. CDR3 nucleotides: TGTGCCAGCAGCTCTCGGACAGGGGGCATCGAGCAGTACTCC.

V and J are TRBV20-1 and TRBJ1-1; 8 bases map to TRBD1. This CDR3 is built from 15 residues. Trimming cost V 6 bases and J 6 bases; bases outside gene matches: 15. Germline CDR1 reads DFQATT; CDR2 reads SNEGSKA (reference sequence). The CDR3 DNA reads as TGCAGTGCCCCGCCCCTTGGACAGGGATATGCTGAAGCTTTCTTT. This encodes CSAPPLGQGYAEAFF.

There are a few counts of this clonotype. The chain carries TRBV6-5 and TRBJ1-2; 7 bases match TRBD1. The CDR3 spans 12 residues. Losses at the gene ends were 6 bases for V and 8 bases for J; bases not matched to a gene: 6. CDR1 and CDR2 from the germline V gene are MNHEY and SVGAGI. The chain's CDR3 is CASSRQGRGYTF. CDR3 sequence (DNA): TGTGCCAGCAGCCGACAGGGACGCGGCTACACCTTC.

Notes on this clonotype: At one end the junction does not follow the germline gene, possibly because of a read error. CDR3 DNA: TGTGGCAGCAGCCTCGGATCTTATGACAGTAATGAGCAGTTCTTC. This sequence encodes CGSSLGSYDSNEQFF. The rearrangement joins TRBV11-1 to TRBJ2-1, with D tentatively TRBD1 (5 bases). CDR1 is SGHAT, CDR2 FQDESV, per germline (reference sequence). This CDR3 is 15 amino acids long. The full variable domain, in which reference TRBV11-1 and TRBJ2-1 provide the parts outside the CDR3, is EAEVAQSPRYKITEKSQAVAFWCDPISGHATLYWYRQILGQGPELLVQFQDESVVDDSQLPKDRFSAERLKGVDSTLKIQPAELGDSAMYLCGSSLGSYDSNEQFFGPGTRLTVL.

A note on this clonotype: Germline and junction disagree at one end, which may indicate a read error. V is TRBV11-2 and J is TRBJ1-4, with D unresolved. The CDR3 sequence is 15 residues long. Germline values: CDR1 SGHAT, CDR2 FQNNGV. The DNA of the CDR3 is TGTGCCAACAGCTTAGATCTAGGAACACAAGAAAAACTGTTTTTT. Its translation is CANSLDLGTQEKLFF.

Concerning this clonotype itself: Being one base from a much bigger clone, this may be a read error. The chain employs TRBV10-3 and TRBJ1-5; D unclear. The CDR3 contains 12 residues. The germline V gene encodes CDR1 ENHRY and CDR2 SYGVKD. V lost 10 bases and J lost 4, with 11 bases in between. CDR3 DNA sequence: TGTGCCACTGGGGTCGGAAATCAGCCCCAGCATTTT. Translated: CATGVGNQPQHF.